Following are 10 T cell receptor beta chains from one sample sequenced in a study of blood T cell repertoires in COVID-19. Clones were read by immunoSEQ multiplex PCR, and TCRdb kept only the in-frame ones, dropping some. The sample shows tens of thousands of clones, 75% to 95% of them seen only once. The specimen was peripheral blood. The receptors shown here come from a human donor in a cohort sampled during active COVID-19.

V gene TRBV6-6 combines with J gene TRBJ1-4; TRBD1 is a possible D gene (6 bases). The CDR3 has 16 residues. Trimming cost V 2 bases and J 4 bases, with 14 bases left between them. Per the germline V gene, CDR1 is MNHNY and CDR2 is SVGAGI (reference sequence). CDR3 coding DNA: TGTGCCAGCAGTTACGGGGACAACATACTTAATGAAAAACTGTTTTTT. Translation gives CASSYGDNILNEKLFF.

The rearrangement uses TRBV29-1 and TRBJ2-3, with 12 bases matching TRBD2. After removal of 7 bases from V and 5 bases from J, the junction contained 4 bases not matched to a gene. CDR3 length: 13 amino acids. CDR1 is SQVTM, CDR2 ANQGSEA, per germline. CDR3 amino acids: CSGTSGVGDTQYF. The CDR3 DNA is TGCAGCGGGACTAGCGGGGTCGGAGATACGCAGTATTTT.

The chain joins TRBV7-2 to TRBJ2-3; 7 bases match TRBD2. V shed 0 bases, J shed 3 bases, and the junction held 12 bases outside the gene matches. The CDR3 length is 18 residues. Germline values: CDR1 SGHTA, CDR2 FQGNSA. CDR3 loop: CASSLAPPGGSGTDTQYF. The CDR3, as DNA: TGTGCCAGCAGCTTAGCCCCCCCGGGCGGGAGTGGAACAGATACGCAGTATTTT.

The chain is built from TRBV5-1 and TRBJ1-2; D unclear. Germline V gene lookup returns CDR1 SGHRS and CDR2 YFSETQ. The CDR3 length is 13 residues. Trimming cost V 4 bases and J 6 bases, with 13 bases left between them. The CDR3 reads CASSTTRADGYTF. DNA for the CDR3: TGCGCCAGCAGCACAACGCGGGCGGATGGCTACACCTTC.

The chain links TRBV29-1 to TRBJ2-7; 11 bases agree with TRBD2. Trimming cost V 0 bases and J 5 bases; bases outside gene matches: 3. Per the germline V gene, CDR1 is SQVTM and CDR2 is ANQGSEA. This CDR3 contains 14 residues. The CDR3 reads CSVEDSGGADEQYF. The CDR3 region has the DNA TGCAGCGTTGAAGATAGCGGGGGGGCCGACGAGCAGTACTTC.

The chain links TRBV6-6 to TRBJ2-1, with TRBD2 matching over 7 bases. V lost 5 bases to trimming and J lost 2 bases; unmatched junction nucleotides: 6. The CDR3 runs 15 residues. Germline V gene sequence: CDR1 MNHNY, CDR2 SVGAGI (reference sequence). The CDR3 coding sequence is TGTGCCAGCAGTAAATCTAGCGGCCCCTACAATGAGCAGTTCTTC. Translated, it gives CASSKSSGPYNEQFF.

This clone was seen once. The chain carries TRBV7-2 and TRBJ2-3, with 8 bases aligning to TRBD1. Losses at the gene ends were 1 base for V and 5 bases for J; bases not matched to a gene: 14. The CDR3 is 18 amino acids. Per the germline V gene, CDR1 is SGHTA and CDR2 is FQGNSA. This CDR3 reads CASSLGRGRFGGEDTQYF. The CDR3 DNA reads TGTGCCAGCAGCTTAGGCAGGGGGCGCTTCGGGGGAGAAGATACGCAGTATTTT.

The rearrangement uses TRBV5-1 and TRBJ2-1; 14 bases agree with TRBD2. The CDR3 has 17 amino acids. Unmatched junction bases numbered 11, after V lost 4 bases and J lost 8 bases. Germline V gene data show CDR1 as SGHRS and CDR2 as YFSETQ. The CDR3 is CASSINNPGLAGDEQFF. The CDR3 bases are TGCGCCAGCAGCATCAACAACCCGGGACTAGCGGGAGATGAGCAGTTCTTC. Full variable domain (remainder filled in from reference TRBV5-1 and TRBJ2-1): KAGVTQTPRYLIKTRGQQVTLSCSPISGHRSVSWYQQTPGQGLQFLFEYFSETQRNKGNFPGRFSGRQFSNSRSEMNVSTLELGDSALYLCASSINNPGLAGDEQFFGPGTRLTVL.

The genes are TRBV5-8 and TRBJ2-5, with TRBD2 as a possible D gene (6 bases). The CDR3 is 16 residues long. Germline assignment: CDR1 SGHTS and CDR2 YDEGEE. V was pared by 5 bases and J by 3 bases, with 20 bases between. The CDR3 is CASSSGLQAFKETQYF. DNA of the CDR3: TGTGCCAGCAGTTCGGGACTCCAGGCCTTCAAAGAGACCCAGTACTTC.

The CDR3 DNA reads TGTGCCATCAGTGACCGGGGGGAGACCCAGTACTTC. Amino acid sequence: CAISDRGETQYF. The rearrangement uses TRBV10-3 and TRBJ2-5, with D possibly TRBD2 on 6 matching bases. The CDR3 contains 12 residues. The germline CDR1 and CDR2 sequences are ENHRY and SYGVKD. Trimming took 3 bases from V and 5 from J, leaving 7 bases between them.